This entry features one T cell receptor beta chain sequence. The data originate from a study of blood T cell repertoires in COVID-19. Study context: Acute and convalescent COVID-19 samples came from the United States, Italy and Spain.

Recruitment covered about 25 US areas and drew participants whose ages spanned about 18 to 95 years. Symptom resolution, clearance, or two negative PCRs marked the recovered donors of Cohort 3. Germline V gene sequence: CDR1 KGHSH, CDR2 LQKENI. The CDR3 loop spans 16 amino acids. V trimming: 0 bases; J trimming: 3 bases; junction bases outside the gene matches: 5. Sequenced by immunoSEQ multiplex PCR; TCRdb stores in-frame clones only, minus some. This table has 360,000 or so clones, roughly four fifths appearing once. Sequenced material: PBMCs or T cells enriched from blood (not recorded which). This chain joins TRBV18 and TRBJ1-5, with 7 bases lining up with TRBD1. The receptor was isolated from a woman aged 45 to 65 who had recovered from COVID-19. CDR3 in amino acids: CASSPPGRGINQPQHF. Written as DNA, the CDR3 is TGTGCCAGCTCACCACCCGGCAGGGGGATCAATCAGCCCCAGCATTTT.